This T cell receptor (beta chain) was obtained from a study of T cell responses to AZD1222 COVID-19 vaccine. The method was immunoSEQ multiplex PCR; TCRdb's version includes in-frame clones alone and lacks a portion of them. The sample contains 86,000 or so clones, roughly nine tenths of which appear only once. The V and J ends lost 5 bases and 0 bases respectively, with 11 bases between them. Per germline, CDR1 MNHEY and CDR2 SVGAGI. This CDR3 is 14 amino acids long. This receptor was taken from an adult in good health. J is TRBJ2-7 and V is TRBV6-5; weak D call: TRBD1 (5 bases). Sequencing was performed on peripheral blood, taken on day 0 of AZD1222 vaccination. The CDR3 is CASSPQAYSYEQYF. DNA of the CDR3: TGTGCCAGCAGTCCACAGGCGTACTCCTACGAGCAGTACTTC.